Shown below are 7 T cell receptor beta chains from a single sample sequenced in a study of radiation and T cells in renal cell carcinoma. Stated time point: baseline pretreatment blood. The treatment: 15 Gy SBRT to primary tumor, nephrectomy 4 weeks later. This table comes from immunoSEQ multiplex PCR, and its TCRdb copy is limited to in-frame clones, with some not included. The sample holds about 130,000 clones, roughly 84% seen once. The material sequenced was blood, taken from a patient whose treatment included radiotherapy and nephrectomy. The receptors stem from a woman between 45 and 65 years old with renal cell carcinoma.

This clone appeared a single time. The gene calls are TRBV6-1 and TRBJ2-5; D not certain. Germline CDR1 MNHNS, CDR2 SASEGT. The CDR3 runs 13 residues. The germline V and J ends were trimmed by 4 bases and 5 bases, with 11 bases remaining between them. The CDR3 spells CASSVATLETQYF. CDR3 nucleotide sequence: TGTGCCAGCAGTGTAGCTACATTGGAGACCCAGTACTTC.

This clone was observed once. This chain links TRBV5-4 with TRBJ1-6; 7 bases line up with TRBD1. V lost 0 bases to trimming and J lost 5 bases; unmatched junction nucleotides: 2. The CDR3 is 15 residues long. In germline, CDR1 is SGHNT, CDR2 YYREEE (reference sequence). The CDR3 spells CASSLDRGNNSPLHF. For the CDR3, the DNA is TGTGCCAGCAGCTTGGACAGGGGCAATAATTCACCCCTCCACTTT. Full variable domain (rest looked up from reference TRBV5-4 and TRBJ1-6): ETGVTQSPTHLIKTRGQQVTLRCSSQSGHNTVSWYQQALGQGPQFIFQYYREEENGRGNFPPRFSGLQFPNYSSELNVNALELDDSALYLCASSLDRGNNSPLHFGNGTRLTVT.

This chain uses TRBV5-1 with TRBJ2-3; D possibly uses TRBD1 or TRBD2 (6 bases each). The V gene's germline CDR1 is SGHRS and CDR2 YFSETQ. The CDR3 is made up of 13 amino acids. V gave up 9 bases and J gave up 1 base, with 12 bases separating them. The CDR3 coding sequence is TGCGCCACGCCAGGGGAGGGCACAGATACGCAGTATTTT. Residues: CATPGEGTDTQYF.

This clone was recorded a few times. The gene calls are TRBV13 and TRBJ2-7; 7 nucleotides line up with TRBD1. Losses at the gene ends were 4 bases for V and 6 bases for J; bases not matched to a gene: 18. The germline gives CDR1 PRHDT, CDR2 FYEKMQ (reference sequence). The length of the CDR3 is 17 residues. CDR3 in amino acids: CASSWTGAGTPHAEQYF. Written as DNA, the CDR3 is TGTGCCAGCAGCTGGACAGGCGCCGGGACCCCACATGCCGAGCAGTACTTC.

The chain links TRBV11-2 to TRBJ1-2, with D perhaps TRBD1 (5 bases). CDR3 length equals 13 residues. V was clipped by 3 bases and J by 4 bases, with 9 bases between them. CDR1 is SGHAT, CDR2 FQNNGV, per germline. CDR3 in DNA: TGTGCCAGCAGCTTGACAGACTCCTATGGCTACACCTTC. This translates into CASSLTDSYGYTF.

The rearrangement links TRBV2 to TRBJ2-2, with 7 bases aligning to TRBD1. The germline V gene encodes CDR1 SNHLY and CDR2 FYNNEI. This CDR3 region has 14 residues. V dropped 7 bases and J dropped 1; count of bases not matched to a gene: 3. CDR3 region: CASIRDRNTGELFF. The CDR3 DNA is TGTGCCAGCATCCGGGACAGGAACACCGGGGAGCTGTTTTTT.

V usage is TRBV19 and J usage is TRBJ2-1, with 13 bases matching TRBD2. The germline V gene has CDR1 LNHDA and CDR2 SQIVND (reference sequence). The CDR3 covers 17 residues. With V trimmed by 4 bases and J by 8 bases, 11 bases remained unmatched. CDR3 region: CASSRARLAGGRDEQFF. CDR3 sequence (DNA): TGTGCCAGTAGTAGGGCCCGACTAGCGGGGGGACGGGATGAGCAGTTCTTC.